A selection of T cell receptor beta chains follows, all from one sample in a study of shared clonotypes between healthy human individuals. Only in-frame clones appear in the TCRdb table, and some are missing; sequencing was by immunoSEQ multiplex PCR. The sample holds roughly 2.2 million clones, more than 85% seen once. The material sequenced was naive CD4+ T cells from PBMCs. The receptors stem from a man in his late teens or twenties in good health. Some clones in this sample may be carry-over from other donors' samples. Both conserved end residues are part of each CDR3. The D gene is left open where the match is weak. Clone sizes are given selectively: once, few, many, or a class where the clone is expanded.

V: TRBV5-6; D: TRBD1; size: once; J: TRBJ2-4; CDR3: CASSLGRGHIIQYF; DNA: TGTGCCAGCAGCTTGGGCAGGGGGCACATCATTCAGTACTTC
V: TRBV19; D: .; size: .; J: TRBJ2-7; CDR3: CASSRRDLSYEQYF; DNA: TGTGCCAGTAGTAGGAGGGACCTATCCTACGAGCAGTACTTC
V: TRBV19; D: .; size: .; J: TRBJ2-7; CDR3: CASSTDGLRYEQYF; DNA: TGTGCCAGTAGTACGGACGGACTTAGGTACGAGCAGTACTTC
V: TRBV6-1; D: TRBD2; size: .; J: TRBJ2-1; CDR3: CASSERLPREAPYNEQFF; DNA: TGTGCCAGCAGTGAACGTCTGCCTCGGGAGGCTCCCTACAATGAGCAGTTCTTC
V: TRBV27; D: .; size: .; J: TRBJ1-5; CDR3: CASRYHDVGQPQHF; DNA: TGTGCCAGCAGGTACCATGACGTGGGTCAGCCCCAGCATTTT
V: TRBV20-1; D: .; size: .; J: TRBJ2-1; CDR3: CSGGARNEQFF; DNA: TGCAGTGGGGGGGCCCGGAATGAGCAGTTCTTC
V: TRBV5-8; D: TRBD1; size: .; J: TRBJ1-5; CDR3: CASSLGQGYNQPQHF; DNA: TGTGCCAGCAGCTTGGGACAGGGCTACAATCAGCCCCAGCATTTT
V: TRBV4-1; D: TRBD1; size: .; J: TRBJ2-1; CDR3: CASSRYDRGINEQFF; DNA: TGCGCCAGCAGCCGCTATGACAGGGGGATCAATGAGCAGTTCTTC
V: TRBV5-5; D: .; size: .; J: TRBJ1-5; CDR3: CASSLVYGTEDQPQHF; DNA: TGTGCCAGCAGCTTGGTCTACGGGACGGAGGACCAGCCCCAGCATTTT
V: TRBV7-9; D: .; size: .; J: TRBJ2-1; CDR3: CASSPGGATAYNEQFF; DNA: TGTGCCAGCAGCCCCGGCGGGGCCACAGCCTACAATGAGCAGTTCTTC
V: TRBV7-9; D: TRBD2; size: .; J: TRBJ2-2; CDR3: CASTLAGENTGELFF; DNA: TGTGCCAGCACACTAGCGGGAGAGAACACCGGGGAGCTGTTTTTT
V: TRBV28; D: TRBD1; size: .; J: TRBJ2-7; CDR3: CASSFGDRVSDEQYF; DNA: TGTGCCAGCAGTTTCGGGGACAGGGTGTCGGACGAGCAGTACTTC
V: TRBV6-1; D: .; size: .; J: TRBJ1-5; CDR3: CASRGRDNQPQHF; DNA: TGTGCCAGCCGCGGACGGGACAATCAGCCCCAGCATTTT
V: TRBV30; D: .; size: few; J: TRBJ1-1; CDR3: CAWSEGPDTEAFF; DNA: TGTGCCTGGAGTGAGGGACCAGACACTGAAGCTTTCTTT
V: TRBV29-1; D: .; size: once; J: TRBJ2-5; CDR3: CSADMGYQETQYF; DNA: TGCAGCGCTGATATGGGTTACCAAGAGACCCAGTACTTC
V: TRBV29-1; D: .; size: .; J: TRBJ2-3; CDR3: CSVDNRWGVSLGSTDTQYF; DNA: TGCAGCGTTGACAACAGGTGGGGGGTCTCGCTTGGATCCACAGATACGCAGTATTTT
V: TRBV6-5; D: TRBD1; size: .; J: TRBJ1-3; CDR3: CASSTGGDSGNTIYF; DNA: TGTGCCAGCAGTACAGGGGGCGATTCTGGAAACACCATATATTTT
V: TRBV15; D: .; size: .; J: TRBJ1-2; CDR3: CATSRDRAGYGYTF; DNA: TGTGCCACCAGCAGAGATCGGGCAGGTTATGGCTACACCTTC
V: TRBV2; D: .; size: .; J: TRBJ2-3; CDR3: CASNGDGIDTQYF; DNA: TGTGCCAGCAACGGGGACGGAATAGATACGCAGTATTTT
V: TRBV10-3; D: TRBD1; size: .; J: TRBJ1-2; CDR3: CAIRSTGMDYGYTF; DNA: TGTGCCATCAGGTCGACAGGGATGGACTATGGCTACACCTTC
V: TRBV5-4; D: .; size: .; J: TRBJ1-1; CDR3: CASRSLVNTEAFF; DNA: TGTGCCAGCAGATCGCTCGTCAACACTGAAGCTTTCTTT
V: TRBV5-1; D: .; size: .; J: TRBJ2-1; CDR3: CASSSKRTSYNEQFF; DNA: TGCGCCAGCAGCTCCAAGCGGACCTCCTACAATGAGCAGTTCTTC
V: TRBV4-1; D: .; size: .; J: TRBJ1-2; CDR3: CASSSPGDTTNYGYTF; DNA: TGCGCCAGCAGCTCCCCGGGGGACACTACTAACTATGGCTACACCTTC
V: TRBV5-1; D: TRBD2; size: .; J: TRBJ2-1; CDR3: CASSFLAGVGNEQFF; DNA: TGCGCCAGCAGCTTTCTAGCGGGAGTTGGCAATGAGCAGTTCTTC
V: TRBV19; D: .; size: .; J: TRBJ1-5; CDR3: CASSRSRGNQPQHF; DNA: TGTGCCAGTAGTAGGTCCCGCGGCAATCAGCCCCAGCATTTT
V: TRBV6-5; D: TRBD2; size: .; J: TRBJ2-3; CDR3: CASSYGRGRETDTQYF; DNA: TGTGCCAGCAGTTACGGTCGCGGGAGGGAGACAGATACGCAGTATTTT
V: TRBV9; D: .; size: .; J: TRBJ2-2; CDR3: CASSVGFTGELFF; DNA: TGTGCCAGCAGCGTGGGGTTCACCGGGGAGCTGTTTTTT
V: TRBV5-4; D: TRBD2; size: .; J: TRBJ2-7; CDR3: CASSDPSGSSEQYF; DNA: TGTGCCAGCAGCGACCCTAGCGGGAGTTCCGAGCAGTACTTC
V: TRBV5-1; D: TRBD2; size: .; J: TRBJ2-7; CDR3: CASSQGLAGPYEQYF; DNA: TGCGCCAGCAGCCAGGGGCTAGCGGGGCCCTACGAGCAGTACTTC
V: TRBV5-4; D: .; size: .; J: TRBJ2-4; CDR3: CASSLKTGGNIQYF; DNA: TGTGCCAGCAGCCTAAAGACAGGCGGGAACATTCAGTACTTC
V: TRBV4-1; D: .; size: .; J: TRBJ2-7; CDR3: CASSHSPEKGPNYEQYF; DNA: TGCGCCAGCAGCCATTCCCCCGAGAAGGGGCCGAACTACGAGCAGTACTTC
V: TRBV11-2; D: .; size: .; J: TRBJ1-5; CDR3: CASSGGMAGNQPQHF; DNA: TGTGCCAGCAGCGGGGGGATGGCGGGCAATCAGCCCCAGCATTTT
V: TRBV29-1; D: .; size: .; J: TRBJ2-4; CDR3: CSVEVLGGQALDIQYF; DNA: TGCAGCGTTGAAGTACTGGGGGGGCAGGCCTTGGACATTCAGTACTTC
V: TRBV4-3; D: .; size: .; J: TRBJ2-1; CDR3: CASSPGAGRYNEQFF; DNA: TGCGCCAGCAGCCCAGGGGCGGGACGGTACAATGAGCAGTTCTTC
V: TRBV11-2; D: TRBD2; size: .; J: TRBJ2-1; CDR3: CASSSDSGTQQFF; DNA: TGTGCCAGCAGCTCCGATAGCGGGACTCAGCAGTTCTTC
V: TRBV15; D: TRBD1; size: once; J: TRBJ1-3; CDR3: CATSRADRAGNTIYF; DNA: TGTGCCACCAGCAGAGCGGACAGGGCTGGAAACACCATATATTTT
V: TRBV28; D: .; size: .; J: TRBJ2-4; CDR3: CASSFPGGIKNIQYF; DNA: TGTGCCAGCAGTTTCCCCGGGGGTATCAAAAACATTCAGTACTTC
V: TRBV5-1; D: .; size: .; J: TRBJ2-3; CDR3: CASSSTTTPDTQYF; DNA: TGCGCCAGCAGCTCCACTACTACCCCAGATACGCAGTATTTT
V: TRBV15; D: .; size: .; J: TRBJ2-5; CDR3: CATSRDRTVGTQYF; DNA: TGTGCCACCAGCAGAGATAGGACGGTTGGGACCCAGTACTTC
V: TRBV18; D: TRBD1; size: .; J: TRBJ1-4; CDR3: CASSGTGQVNEKLFF; DNA: TGTGCCAGCTCGGGGACGGGACAGGTTAATGAAAAACTGTTTTTT